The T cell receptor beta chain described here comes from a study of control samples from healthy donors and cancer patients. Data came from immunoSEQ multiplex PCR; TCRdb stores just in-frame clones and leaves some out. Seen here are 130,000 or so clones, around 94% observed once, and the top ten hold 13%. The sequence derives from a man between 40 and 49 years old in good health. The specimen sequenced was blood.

The CDR3 loop is CATSHQGSGNIQYF. CDR3 coding DNA: TGTGCCACCAGCCATCAGGGTTCCGGAAACATTCAGTACTTC. The J gene is TRBJ2-4, the V gene TRBV24-1, with D tentatively TRBD1 (5 bases). Germline V lookup: CDR1 KGHDR, CDR2 SFDVKD. The CDR3 runs 14 residues. V dropped 7 bases and J dropped 6 bases, with 15 bases sitting between them.